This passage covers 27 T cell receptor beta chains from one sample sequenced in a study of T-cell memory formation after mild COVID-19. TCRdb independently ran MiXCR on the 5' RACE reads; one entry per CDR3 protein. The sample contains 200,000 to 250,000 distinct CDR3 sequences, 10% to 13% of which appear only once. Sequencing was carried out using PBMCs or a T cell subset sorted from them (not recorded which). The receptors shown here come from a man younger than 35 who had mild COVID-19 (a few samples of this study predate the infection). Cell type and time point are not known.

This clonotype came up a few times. CDR3 nucleotides: TGTGCCAGCAGTCGCGATCGTCACAAGAGCTACACCTTC. It codes for CASSRDRHKSYTF. V usage is TRBV6-5 and J usage is TRBJ1-2, with no clear D. V was shortened by 5 bases and J by 9 bases, with 16 bases between the two germline ends. Germline V gene data show CDR1 as MNHEY and CDR2 as SVGAGI. The CDR3 loop spans 13 amino acids.

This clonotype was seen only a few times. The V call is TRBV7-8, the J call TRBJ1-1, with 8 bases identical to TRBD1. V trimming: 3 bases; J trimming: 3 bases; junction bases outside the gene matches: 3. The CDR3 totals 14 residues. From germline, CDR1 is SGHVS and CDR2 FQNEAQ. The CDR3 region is CASSFQQGDTEAFF. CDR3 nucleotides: TGTGCCAGCAGCTTTCAACAGGGGGACACTGAAGCTTTCTTT. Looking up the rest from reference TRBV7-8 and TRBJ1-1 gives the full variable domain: GAGVSQSPRYKVAKRGQDVALRCDPISGHVSLFWYQQALGQGPEFLTYFQNEAQLDKSGLPSDRFFAERPEGSVSTLKIQRTQQEDSAVYLCASSFQQGDTEAFFGQGTRLTVV.

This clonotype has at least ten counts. CDR3 DNA: TGTGCCAGCACACACCTTCGGAACATCAACACCGGGGAGCTGTTTTTT. It codes for CASTHLRNINTGELFF. This rearrangement joins TRBV12-3 or TRBV12-4 to TRBJ2-2; D is uncertain. This CDR3 is built from 16 residues. The V gene lost 7 bases and the J gene lost 2 bases, with 17 bases spanning the gap.

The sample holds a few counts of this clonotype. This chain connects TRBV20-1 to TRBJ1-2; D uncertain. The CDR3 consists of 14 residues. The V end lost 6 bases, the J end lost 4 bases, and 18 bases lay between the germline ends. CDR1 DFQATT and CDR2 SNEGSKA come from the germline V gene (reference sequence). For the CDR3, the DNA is TGCAGTGCCCGACCGGAGGATACGACCTATGGCTACACCTTC. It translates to CSARPEDTTYGYTF.

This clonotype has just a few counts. CDR3 sequence: CASALLPQHF. The CDR3 coding sequence is TGTGCCAGCGCACTGTTGCCCCAGCATTTT. The chain has TRBV2 and TRBJ1-5, with D unclear. Germline CDR1 reads SNHLY; CDR2 reads FYNNEI. With 8 bases removed from V and 9 bases from J, the gap between germline ends came to 8 bases. The CDR3 totals 10 residues.

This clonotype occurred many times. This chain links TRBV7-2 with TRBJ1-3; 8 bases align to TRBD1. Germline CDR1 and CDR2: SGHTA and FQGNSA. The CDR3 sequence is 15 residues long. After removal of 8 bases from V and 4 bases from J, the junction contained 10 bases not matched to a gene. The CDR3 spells CASASTGAVGNTIYF. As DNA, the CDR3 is TGTGCCAGCGCCTCGACAGGGGCGGTCGGAAACACCATATATTTT.

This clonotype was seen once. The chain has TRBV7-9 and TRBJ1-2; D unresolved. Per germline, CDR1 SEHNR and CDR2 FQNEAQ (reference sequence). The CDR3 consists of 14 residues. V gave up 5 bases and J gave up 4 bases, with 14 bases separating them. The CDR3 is CASSPMEEAYGYTF. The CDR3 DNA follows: TGTGCCAGCAGCCCGATGGAGGAGGCCTATGGCTACACCTTC.

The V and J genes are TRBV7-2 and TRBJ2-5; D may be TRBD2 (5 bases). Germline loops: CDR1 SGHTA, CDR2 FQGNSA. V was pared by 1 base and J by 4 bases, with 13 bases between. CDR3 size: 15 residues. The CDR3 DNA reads TGTGCCAGCAGCTTAGAGTCGGCCCGGGGAGAGACCCAGTACTTC. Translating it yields CASSLESARGETQYF.

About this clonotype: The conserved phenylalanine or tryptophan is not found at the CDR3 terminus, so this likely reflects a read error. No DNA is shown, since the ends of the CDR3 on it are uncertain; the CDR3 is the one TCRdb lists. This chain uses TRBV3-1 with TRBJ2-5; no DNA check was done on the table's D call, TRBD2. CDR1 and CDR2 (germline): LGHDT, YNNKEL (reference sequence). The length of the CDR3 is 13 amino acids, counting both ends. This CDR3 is CASSQDRRGGRRL.

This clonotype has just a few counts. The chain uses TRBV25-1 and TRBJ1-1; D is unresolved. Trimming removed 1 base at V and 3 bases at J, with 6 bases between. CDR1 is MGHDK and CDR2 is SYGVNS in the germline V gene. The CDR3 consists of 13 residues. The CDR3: CASSELLDTEAFF. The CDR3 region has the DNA TGTGCCAGCAGTGAATTGTTGGACACTGAAGCTTTCTTT.

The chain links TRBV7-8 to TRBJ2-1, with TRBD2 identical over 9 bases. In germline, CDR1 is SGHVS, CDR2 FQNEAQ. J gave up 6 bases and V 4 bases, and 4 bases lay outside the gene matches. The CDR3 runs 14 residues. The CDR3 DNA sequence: TGTGCCAGCAGCTCAGGGACTAGCCTCAATGAGCAGTTCTTC. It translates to CASSSGTSLNEQFF.

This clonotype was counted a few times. The chain's CDR3 is CASASPERGLNEQFF. The CDR3 DNA is TGTGCCAGCGCTTCCCCCGAGCGGGGGCTTAATGAGCAGTTCTTC. The V call is TRBV11-2, the J call TRBJ2-1; 8 positions agree with TRBD2. The CDR3 is made up of 15 amino acids. J gave up 7 bases and V 8 bases, and 13 bases lay outside the gene matches. CDR1 is SGHAT and CDR2 is FQNNGV in the germline V gene.

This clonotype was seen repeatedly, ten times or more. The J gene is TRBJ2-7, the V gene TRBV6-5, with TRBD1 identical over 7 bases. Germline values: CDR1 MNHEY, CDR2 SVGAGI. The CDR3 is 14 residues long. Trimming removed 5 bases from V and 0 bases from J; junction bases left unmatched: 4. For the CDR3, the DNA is TGTGCCAGCAGTCAATGGGACAGCTCCTACGAGCAGTACTTC. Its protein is CASSQWDSSYEQYF.

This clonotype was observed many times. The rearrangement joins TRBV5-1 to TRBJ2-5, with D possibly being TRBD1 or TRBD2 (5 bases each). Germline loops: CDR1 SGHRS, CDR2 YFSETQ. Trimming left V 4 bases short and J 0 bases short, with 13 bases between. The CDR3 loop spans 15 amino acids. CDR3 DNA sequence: TGCGCCAGCAGCATCGGGACGGGATACCAAGAGACCCAGTACTTC. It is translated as CASSIGTGYQETQYF.

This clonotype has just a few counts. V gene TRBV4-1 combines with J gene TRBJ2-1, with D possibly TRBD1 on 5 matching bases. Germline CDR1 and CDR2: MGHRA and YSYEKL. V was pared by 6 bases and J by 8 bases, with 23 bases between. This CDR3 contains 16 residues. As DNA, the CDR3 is TGCGCCAGCAGTCGAAGTGGGCAGGGTTGGGTCTATGAGCAGTTCTTC. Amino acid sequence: CASSRSGQGWVYEQFF.

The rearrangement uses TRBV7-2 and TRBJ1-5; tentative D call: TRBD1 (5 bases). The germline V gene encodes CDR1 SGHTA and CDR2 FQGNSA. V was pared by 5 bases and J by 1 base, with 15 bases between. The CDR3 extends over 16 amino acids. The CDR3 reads CASSLTGAGSNQPQHF. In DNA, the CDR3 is TGTGCCAGCAGCCTAACCGGGGCAGGGAGCAATCAGCCCCAGCATTTT.

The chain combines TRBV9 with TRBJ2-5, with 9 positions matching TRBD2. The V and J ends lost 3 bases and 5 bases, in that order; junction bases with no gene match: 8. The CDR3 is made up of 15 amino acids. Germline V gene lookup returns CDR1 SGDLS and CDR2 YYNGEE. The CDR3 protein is CASSAGLAGDETQYF. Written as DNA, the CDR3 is TGTGCCAGCAGCGCGGGTTTAGCGGGGGATGAGACCCAGTACTTC.

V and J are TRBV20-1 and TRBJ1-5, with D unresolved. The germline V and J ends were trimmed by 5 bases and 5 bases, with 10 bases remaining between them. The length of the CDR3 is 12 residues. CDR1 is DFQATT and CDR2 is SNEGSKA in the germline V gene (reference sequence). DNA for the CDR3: TGCAGTGCTGGACGGAGGGATCAGCCCCAGCATTTT. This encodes CSAGRRDQPQHF.

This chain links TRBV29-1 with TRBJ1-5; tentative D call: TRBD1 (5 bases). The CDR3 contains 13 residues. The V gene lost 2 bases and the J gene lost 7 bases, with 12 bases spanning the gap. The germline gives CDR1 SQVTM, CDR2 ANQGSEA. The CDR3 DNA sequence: TGCAGCGTTGAAATAGGGGAAGGCCAGCCCCAGCATTTT. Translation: CSVEIGEGQPQHF.

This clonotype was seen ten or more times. The CDR3 loop is CASSLVGTLGETQYF. DNA for the CDR3: TGTGCCAGCAGCTTGGTAGGGACCCTCGGGGAGACCCAGTACTTC. The rearrangement links TRBV5-5 to TRBJ2-5; possibly TRBD1 or TRBD2 for D (5 bases each). Germline loops: CDR1 SGHKS, CDR2 YYEKEE (reference sequence). The V and J ends lost 0 bases and 5 bases respectively, with 14 bases between them. CDR3 length equals 15 residues.

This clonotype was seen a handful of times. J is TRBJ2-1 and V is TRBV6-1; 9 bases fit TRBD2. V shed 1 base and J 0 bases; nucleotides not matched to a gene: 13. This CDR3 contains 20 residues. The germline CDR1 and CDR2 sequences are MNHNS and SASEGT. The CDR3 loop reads CASSEVGFGAGGSSYNEQFF. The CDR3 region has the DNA TGTGCCAGCAGTGAAGTTGGATTTGGGGCGGGGGGGAGCTCCTACAATGAGCAGTTCTTC.

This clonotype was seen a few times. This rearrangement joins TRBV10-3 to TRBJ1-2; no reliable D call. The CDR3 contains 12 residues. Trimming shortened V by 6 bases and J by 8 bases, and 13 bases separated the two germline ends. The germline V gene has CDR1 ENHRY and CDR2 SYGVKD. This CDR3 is CAISSDPRGYTF. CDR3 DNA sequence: TGTGCCATCAGCTCAGACCCCAGGGGCTACACCTTC.

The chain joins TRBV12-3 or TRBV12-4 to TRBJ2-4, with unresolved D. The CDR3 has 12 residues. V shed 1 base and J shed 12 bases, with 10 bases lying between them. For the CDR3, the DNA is TGTGCCAGCAGTTTAGGGCCGACGGATCAGTACTTC. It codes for CASSLGPTDQYF.

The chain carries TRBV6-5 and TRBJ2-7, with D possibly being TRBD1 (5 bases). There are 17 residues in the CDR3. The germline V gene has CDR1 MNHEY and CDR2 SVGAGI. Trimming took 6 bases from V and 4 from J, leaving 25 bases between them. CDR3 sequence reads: CASRRTGDPGYLYEQYV. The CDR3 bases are TGTGCCAGCAGGCGAACAGGAGACCCCGGGTACCTATACGAGCAGTACGTC.

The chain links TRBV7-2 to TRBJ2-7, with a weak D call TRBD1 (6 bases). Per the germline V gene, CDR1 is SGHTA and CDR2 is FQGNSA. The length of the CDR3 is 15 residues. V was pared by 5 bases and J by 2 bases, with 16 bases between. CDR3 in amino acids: CASSRTAWDPYEQYF. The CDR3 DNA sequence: TGTGCCAGCAGCCGGACAGCTTGGGACCCCTACGAGCAGTACTTC.

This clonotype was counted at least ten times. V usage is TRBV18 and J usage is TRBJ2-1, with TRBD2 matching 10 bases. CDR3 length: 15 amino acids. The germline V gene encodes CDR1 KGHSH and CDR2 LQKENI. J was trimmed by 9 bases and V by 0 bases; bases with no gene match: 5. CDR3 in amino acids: CASSPPQRGGGEQFF. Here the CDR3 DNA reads TGTGCCAGCTCACCACCCCAGCGGGGGGGCGGTGAGCAGTTCTTC.

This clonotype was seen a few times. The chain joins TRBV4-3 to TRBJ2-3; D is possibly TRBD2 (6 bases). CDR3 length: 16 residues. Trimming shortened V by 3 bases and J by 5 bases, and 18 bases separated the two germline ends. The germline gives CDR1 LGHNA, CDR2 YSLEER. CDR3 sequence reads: CASSQRGLAEGDTQYF. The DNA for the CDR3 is TGCGCCAGCAGCCAGCGGGGCCTGGCGGAGGGAGATACGCAGTATTTT.